This T cell receptor (beta chain) was found in a study of blood T cell repertoires in COVID-19. Study-level background: Samples came from the United States, Italy and Spain, spanning acute and convalescent COVID-19. T cells, B-cell-depleted T cells, or PBMCs supplied cDNA or gDNA.

CDR3 length: 14 amino acids. The germline V gene has CDR1 SGHNT and CDR2 YYREEE (reference sequence). J was trimmed by 5 bases and V by 0 bases; bases with no gene match: 3. Recruited during active infection, patients (from Seattle) were subsequently followed longitudinally. Per the study methods: Estimation of nucleated cell counts was performed using reference gene primer amplification. Data came from immunoSEQ multiplex PCR; TCRdb stores just in-frame clones and leaves some out. V and J calls and clone size are as listed in that table; D and trimming were resolved from the DNA. This table has tens of thousands of clones, 80% to 90% appearing once.

This sequence joins TRBV5-4 and TRBJ2-5; 8 bases align to TRBD2. The clonotype originates from a man at least 80 years old with COVID-19, enrolled during active disease. Sequenced input: peripheral blood. The CDR3 spells CASSLAGRAETQYF. For the CDR3, the DNA is TGTGCCAGCAGCTTGGCCGGGAGGGCCGAGACCCAGTACTTC.